This entry describes one T cell receptor (beta chain). As yet, its antigen is unknown. Libraries were UMI-labeled 5' RACE TRB cDNA. TCRdb re-called the 5' RACE reads; one entry per CDR3 protein, DNA not given. The sample spans roughly 89,000 distinct CDR3 sequences; the ten largest clones claim less than 1.1%. The data belong to a study of CXCR3-negative and CXCR3-positive naive CD8 T cells. Study-wide context: Total TRB output reached 150 million or so reads, about 1.5 +/- 0.3 million per library. Points from the study as a whole: Researchers report that CXCR3-positive naive cells carry more hydrophobic TRB CDR3s than CXCR3-negative naive cells. CXCR3 expression dropped partially after cryopreservation, and most assays relied on fresh PBMCs.

Per the germline V gene, CDR1 is SQVTM and CDR2 is ANQGSEA. The CDR3 runs to 13 residues. Naivety in CD8+ T cells corresponded to a CD45RO-CCR7+CD27+CD95- phenotype. The chain links TRBV29-1 to TRBJ1-5; TCRdb selects TRBD1, and the lack of DNA leaves this call unchecked. The receptor was derived from a human donor in good health. Some clones in this sample may be carry-over from other donors' samples. The sample consisted of naive CXCR3- CD8+ T cells from blood. Subset meaning: CD45RO-CCR7+CD27+CD95- naive CD8+ T cells lacking CXCR3 (TNR3-). The CDR3: CSVGDSSNQPQHF.